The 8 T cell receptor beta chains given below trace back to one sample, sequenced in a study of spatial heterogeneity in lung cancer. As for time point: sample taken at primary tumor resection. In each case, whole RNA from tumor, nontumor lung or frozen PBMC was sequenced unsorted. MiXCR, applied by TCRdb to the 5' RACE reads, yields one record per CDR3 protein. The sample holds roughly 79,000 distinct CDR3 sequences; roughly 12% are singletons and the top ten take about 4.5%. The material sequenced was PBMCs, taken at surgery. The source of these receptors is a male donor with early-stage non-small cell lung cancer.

CDR3: CASSSDRVKSYEQYF. The DNA for the CDR3 is TGTGCCAGCAGCTCGGACAGGGTGAAATCCTACGAGCAGTACTTC. J is TRBJ2-7 and V is TRBV7-2, with TRBD1 matching 8 bases. The trim removed 4 bases at V and 1 base at J, leaving 6 bases unmatched. Per germline, CDR1 SGHTA and CDR2 FQGNSA. The CDR3 loop spans 15 amino acids. Based on the CDR3 plus reference TRBV7-2 and TRBJ2-7, the full variable domain is GAGVSQSPSNKVTEKGKDVELRCDPISGHTALYWYRQSLGQGLEFLIYFQGNSAPDKSGLPSDRFSAERTGGSVSTLTIQRTQQEDSAVYLCASSSDRVKSYEQYFGPGTRLTVT.

Here the CDR3 DNA reads TGTGCCAGCACGGGCCTCTCTAAATGGACAGGGGACACTGAAGCTTTCTTT. Amino acids: CASTGLSKWTGDTEAFF. V is TRBV27 and J is TRBJ1-1; 9 nucleotides align to TRBD1. This CDR3 contains 17 residues. Per germline, CDR1 MNHEY and CDR2 SMNVEV (reference sequence). Germline trimming cut 7 bases from V and 3 bases from J; bases unmatched to any gene: 15.

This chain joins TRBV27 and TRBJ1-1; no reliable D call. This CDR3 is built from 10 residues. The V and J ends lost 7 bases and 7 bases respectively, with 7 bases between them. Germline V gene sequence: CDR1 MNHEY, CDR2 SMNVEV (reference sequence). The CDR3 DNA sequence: TGTGCCAGCATCGGGGTTGAAGCTTTCTTT. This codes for CASIGVEAFF.

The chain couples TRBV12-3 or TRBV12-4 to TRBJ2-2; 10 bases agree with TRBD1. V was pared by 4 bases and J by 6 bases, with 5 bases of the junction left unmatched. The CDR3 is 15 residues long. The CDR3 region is CASSSWTGGAGELFF. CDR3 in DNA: TGTGCCAGCAGTTCGTGGACAGGGGGGGCCGGGGAGCTGTTTTTT.

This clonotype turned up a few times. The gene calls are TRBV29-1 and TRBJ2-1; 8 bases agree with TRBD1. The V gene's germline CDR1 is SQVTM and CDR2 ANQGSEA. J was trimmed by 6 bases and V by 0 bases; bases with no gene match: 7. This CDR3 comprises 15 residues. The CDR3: CSVEDQGATINEQFF. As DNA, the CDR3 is TGCAGCGTTGAAGACCAGGGGGCTACCATCAATGAGCAGTTCTTC.

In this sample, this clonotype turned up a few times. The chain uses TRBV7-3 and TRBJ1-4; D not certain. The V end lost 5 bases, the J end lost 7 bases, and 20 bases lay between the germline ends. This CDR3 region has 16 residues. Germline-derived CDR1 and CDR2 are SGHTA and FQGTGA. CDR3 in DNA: TGTGCCAGCAGCACCCAGCAAGAACTTCCGTCTGAAAAACTGTTTTTT. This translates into CASSTQQELPSEKLFF.

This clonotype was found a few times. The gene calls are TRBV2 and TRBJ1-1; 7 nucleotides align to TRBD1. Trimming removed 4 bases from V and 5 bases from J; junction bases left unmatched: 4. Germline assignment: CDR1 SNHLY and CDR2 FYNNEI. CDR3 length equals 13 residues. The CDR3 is CASSAGGHTEAFF. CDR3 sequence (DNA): TGTGCCAGCAGTGCAGGGGGTCATACTGAAGCTTTCTTT.

The CDR3 DNA reads as TGTGCCAGCAGTTATGGGGGACTAGCGAAAGATACGCAGTATTTT. This gives the protein CASSYGGLAKDTQYF. The rearrangement uses TRBV6-5 and TRBJ2-3; 10 bases agree with TRBD2. Germline CDR1 and CDR2: MNHEY and SVGAGI. This CDR3 contains 15 residues. Unmatched junction bases numbered 5, after V lost 3 bases and J lost 5 bases.